Sequencing of this T cell receptor beta chain was carried out in a study of blood T cell repertoires in COVID-19. The protocol was immunoSEQ multiplex PCR, while the TCRdb copy is restricted to in-frame clones and leaves out a portion. The sample includes under 150,000 clones, 84% seen only once; the top ten take roughly 3.9%. There are a few counts of this clone. Cohorts were determined from participant-reported clinical history. This TCR was sampled from a man aged 50 or older in a cohort exposed to, infected with or recovered from COVID-19 (not recorded which). Input material: PBMCs or T cells enriched from blood (not recorded which).

In DNA, the CDR3 is TGTGCCAGTAGTATAGACCATGGAGGGAATTATCAGCCCCAGCATTTT. It specifies CASSIDHGGNYQPQHF. The chain links TRBV19 to TRBJ1-5; no reliable D call. The CDR3 consists of 16 residues. Trimming took 0 bases from V and 5 from J, leaving 14 bases between them. The germline V gene has CDR1 LNHDA and CDR2 SQIVND (reference sequence).